This entry features one TCR beta chain sequence. This clone's antigen is unknown. One base away there is no much larger clone; base qualities are not given. The donors were healthy, HIV-negative adults who had no recently reported acute infections or vaccinations. Every donor was a Caucasian adult residing in Nashville, Tennessee, USA. CD4+ T cells were enriched through magnetic negative selection, after which naive cells were positively selected on CD45RA and the remaining negative fraction served as the memory subset. After blood collection by leukapheresis, PBMCs were isolated using Ficoll-Histopaque density gradient centrifugation and then cryopreserved in the vapor phase of liquid nitrogen. Analytical flow cytometry was used to check the purity and quantity of each magnetically sorted T cell population. From each sorted fraction, genomic DNA was isolated and quantified by UV absorbance on a Nanodrop 2000c.

Measured from the cysteine to the phenylalanine, the CDR3 is 14 residues long. This entry keeps only the CDR3 DNA: 42 bases, framed from base 1. Looking up the germline V gene yields CDR1 SGHRS and CDR2 YFSETQ. From V the trimming removes 4 bases and from J it removes 5 bases, while the gene matches leave 7 bases of the junction unaccounted for. This sample was taken from a study of shared clonotypes between healthy human individuals (dated by TCRdb to 2018 to 2020). Background on the whole study: The cohort included a few men and a couple of women between 18 and 49 years of age. To increase sequencing depth and limit assay-specific biases, different laboratories used diverse techniques to prepare libraries and sequence TCR repertoires. Each donor's leukapheresis produced roughly between about 0.8 and 8.9 billion PBMCs. Per donor, three plates each were used for CD4 naive and CD4 memory, two for CD8 naive, and one for CD8 memory. Blood TCR repertoires of 5 or 6 healthy adults were deeply sequenced to estimate repertoire size and the extent of clonotype sharing between individuals.

Beyond this particular receptor, the publication reports: Approximately 5% of naive CD4, 3.5% of naive CD8, 2% to 2.5% of memory CD4, and less than 0.45% of memory CD8 clonotypes were shared across several donors. Only blood was sampled, and tissue TCR repertoires likely differ from those in blood. Pairwise subsampling led to the expectation that sequencing depth would affect the degree of clonotype sharing among donors. Clonotypes shared by all four sorted-subset donors showed higher generation probabilities than non-shared clonotypes. Because the study included a small number of donors, the genetic and exposure-history diversity represented was limited. Incomplete sequencing was indicated by rarefaction of sorted-subset datasets, despite the large sequencing depth. Naive subsets generally had larger estimated clonotype richness than memory subsets.

TCR CDR3 regions were amplified from genomic DNA by multiplex PCR using the deep immunoSEQ assay. For each cell subset, the extracted genomic DNA was distributed evenly across all wells of several immunoSEQ 96-well plates, and each plate served as one replicate. For sorted subsets, about 200 ng genomic DNA, equal to tens of thousands of T cell genomes, was loaded into each replicate PCR. Purified libraries were measured with a Qubit 3.0 fluorometer, size-checked on a Bioanalyzer 2100, and measured again with the KAPA Library Quantification kit. Each immunoSEQ 96-well plate was sequenced on its own single-read 150-cycle Illumina NextSeq 550 flow cell. The original methods were these. Because only junctional sequences without quality scores were contained in the immunoSEQ output, filtering matching that applied to full-length reads could not be performed. To assign V/J genes and CDR3, sequences were annotated using PyIR, a Python wrapper for IgBLAST v1.9, with IMGT germline references. Reads were filtered out if the reads had weak V/J assignments (E-value above 1e-6), no CDR3, stop codons, out-of-frame junctions, or ambiguous translated residues. V3J clonotypes were defined as sequences sharing an identical inferred V gene, J gene, and CDR3 amino acid sequence. The percentage overlap between two repertoires was calculated by dividing the number of shared unique clonotypes by the size of the smaller repertoire. RTK rarefaction, the Chao1 estimator, and Recon v2.1 estimates of unobserved clonotypes were used to assess repertoire richness. Generation probabilities were computed with OLGA for all TCRbeta clonotypes obtained by the gDNA method from several donors. Imported from immuneACCESS, the table was reduced by TCRdb to in-frame sequences with V and J called. These copies leave out some clones; in studies compared against another copy, an unresolved V gene accounts for under half, and the cause of the remainder is not known. The V and J calls and clone size were taken over from that table, and D and trimming were inferred from the DNA. Counted in this sample were about 2.3 million clones; 85% to 95% of them appeared once. The top ten clones comprise about 0.39% of the sample.

The rearrangement joined TRBV5-1 to TRBJ1-1; TRBD1 matches 8 bases in the middle. Sequencing was done on a sample of naive CD4+ T cells from PBMCs. The sample's cell subset or site label, decoded: CD45RA+ positively selected. The receptor comes from a man in his late teens or twenties in good health. Some clones in this sample may be carry-over from other donors' samples. The base sequence is TGCGCCAGCAGCACCGGGACAGGATGGACTGAAGCTTTCTTT. This translates into CASSTGTGWTEAFF.